These 18 T cell receptor beta chains were all obtained from the same sample, sequenced in a study of T cells in narcolepsy. Clones were sequenced by immunoSEQ multiplex PCR, and TCRdb holds only the in-frame ones, with some missing. The sample lists about 41,000 clones; approximately 88% were seen once. Material for sequencing was CD45RA- memory CD4+ T cells from PBMCs. The receptors derive from a human donor with narcolepsy.

V gene TRBV5-6 combines with J gene TRBJ2-5, with 8 bases matching TRBD1. The CDR3 sequence is 14 residues long. CDR1 and CDR2 (germline): SGHDT, YYEEEE. J lost 3 bases, V lost 4 bases, and 5 bases had no gene match. CDR3 coding DNA: TGTGCCAGCAGCCTTTTGGACAGGGAAGAGACCCAGTACTTC. Protein: CASSLLDREETQYF.

The chain recombines TRBV6-5 with TRBJ1-1; 7 positions agree with TRBD1. This CDR3 contains 14 residues. CDR1 is MNHEY, CDR2 SVGAGI, per germline. Trimming at V came to 5 bases and at J to 1 base, leaving 4 bases not matched to a gene. The CDR3 nucleotides read TGTGCCAGCAGTGGGACAGCCGGGAACACTGAAGCTTTCTTT. Translating gives CASSGTAGNTEAFF.

V usage is TRBV5-1 and J usage is TRBJ2-5; 7 bases line up with TRBD2. This CDR3 has 13 amino acids. Germline V CDR1 and CDR2: SGHRS, YFSETQ. V lost 10 bases, J lost 1 base, and 7 bases stayed unmatched. The CDR3 protein is CAGSSSGQETQYF. CDR3 coding DNA: TGCGCCGGGTCTTCTAGCGGCCAAGAGACCCAGTACTTC.

Here the CDR3 DNA reads TGTGCCAGCAGTGTAGTAAACCTCAACACCGGGGAGCTGTTTTTT. Its protein product is CASSVVNLNTGELFF. The J gene is TRBJ2-2, the V gene TRBV6-1; D gene unclear. This CDR3 is built from 15 residues. V was shortened by 4 bases and J by 2 bases, with 11 bases between the two germline ends. CDR1 MNHNS and CDR2 SASEGT come from the germline V gene.

The chain links TRBV7-2 to TRBJ2-5; 12 bases agree with TRBD2. The CDR3 loop spans 15 amino acids. V shed 5 bases, J shed 3 bases, and the junction held 4 bases outside the gene matches. The germline CDR1 and CDR2 sequences are SGHTA and FQGNSA. The CDR3 protein is CASSPRLAGEETQYF. For the CDR3, the DNA is TGTGCCAGCAGCCCTAGACTAGCGGGAGAAGAGACCCAGTACTTC.

This chain links TRBV5-6 with TRBJ2-5; D gene ambiguous. Germline V gene lookup returns CDR1 SGHDT and CDR2 YYEEEE. V was clipped by 0 bases and J by 0 bases, with 3 bases between them. CDR3 length: 13 amino acids. The CDR3: CASSLANQETQYF. The CDR3 region has the DNA TGTGCCAGCAGCTTGGCCAACCAAGAGACCCAGTACTTC.

The rearrangement links TRBV29-1 to TRBJ1-1; D is uncertain. Germline values: CDR1 SQVTM, CDR2 ANQGSEA. Trimming took off 1 base at V and 2 bases at J, with 11 bases between the two ends. The CDR3 has 14 amino acids. CDR3 loop: CSVEGRFGNTEAFF. In DNA form, the CDR3 reads TGCAGCGTTGAAGGCAGGTTCGGCAACACTGAAGCTTTCTTT.

This clone was counted only a few times. This rearrangement joins TRBV9 to TRBJ2-3; possible D gene TRBD2, 6 bases. V was shortened by 4 bases and J by 1 base, with 19 bases between the two germline ends. Germline assignment: CDR1 SGDLS and CDR2 YYNGEE. CDR3 length: 17 residues. CDR3 sequence reads: CASSLTSIGGGTDTQYF. CDR3 nucleotides: TGTGCCAGCAGCTTGACTTCGATCGGAGGGGGCACAGATACGCAGTATTTT. Supplemented by reference TRBV9 and TRBJ2-3, the full variable domain reads DSGVTQTPKHLITATGQRVTLRCSPRSGDLSVYWYQQSLDQGLQFLIQYYNGEERAKGNILERFSAQQFPDLHSELNLSSLELGDSALYFCASSLTSIGGGTDTQYFGPGTRLTVL.

The V call is TRBV23-1, the J call TRBJ1-5; no firm D call. TRBV23-1 is an ORF; its function is uncertain. V lost 11 bases and J lost 0, with 20 bases in between. CDR3 length: 16 amino acids. The CDR3: CAHSAGRDDSNQPQHF. The CDR3 nucleotides are TGCGCCCATTCCGCAGGCCGAGACGATAGCAATCAGCCCCAGCATTTT.

The sample holds one count of this clone. The rearrangement uses TRBV9 and TRBJ2-5; 7 bases map to TRBD2. The V and J ends lost 0 bases and 1 base, in that order; junction bases with no gene match: 9. The germline CDR1 and CDR2 sequences are SGDLS and YYNGEE. The CDR3 contains 17 residues. The CDR3 here is CASSVAGVAGLQETQYF. The CDR3, as DNA: TGTGCCAGCAGCGTAGCTGGGGTAGCGGGCCTCCAAGAGACCCAGTACTTC.

J is TRBJ1-2 and V is TRBV28; a possible D gene is TRBD1 (6 bases). The V and J ends lost 8 bases and 4 bases respectively, with 11 bases between them. This CDR3 comprises 12 residues. The germline CDR1 and CDR2 sequences are MDHEN and SYDVKM. CDR3 loop: CASLRGGYGYTF. In DNA form, the CDR3 reads TGTGCCAGCCTGAGGGGGGGCTATGGCTACACCTTC.

V usage is TRBV7-2 and J usage is TRBJ1-1; the D gene is possibly TRBD1 (6 bases). This CDR3 spans 12 amino acids. The germline V gene has CDR1 SGHTA and CDR2 FQGNSA. V was pared by 6 bases and J by 4 bases, with 9 bases between. CDR3 sequence reads: CASRRRGTEAFF. CDR3 DNA sequence: TGTGCCAGCAGACGCAGGGGCACTGAAGCTTTCTTT.

The chain joins TRBV11-2 to TRBJ2-1; 10 positions match TRBD2. The ends lost 8 bases at V and 8 bases at J; junction bases unmatched: 15. The CDR3 contains 16 residues. Germline V gene data show CDR1 as SGHAT and CDR2 as FQNNGV. CDR3 residues: CASARSSGRGWDEQFF. The CDR3 bases are TGTGCCAGCGCTCGCTCAAGCGGGAGGGGGTGGGATGAGCAGTTCTTC.

This clone was picked up a small number of times. The chain joins TRBV18 to TRBJ1-3, with D hard to call. This CDR3 is built from 14 residues. Per the germline V gene, CDR1 is KGHSH and CDR2 is LQKENI. V was clipped by 5 bases and J by 2 bases, with 10 bases between them. CDR3 sequence (DNA): TGTGCCAGCTCAGCCTTTGAGGCTGGAAACACCATATATTTT. It encodes CASSAFEAGNTIYF.

The chain is built from TRBV7-2 and TRBJ2-7; 8 bases align to TRBD2. The CDR3 is made up of 17 amino acids. V gave up 5 bases and J gave up 2 bases; unmatched junction bases: 14. CDR1 is SGHTA, CDR2 FQGNSA, per germline. This CDR3 reads CASSPPLGLAGTYEQYF. CDR3 bases: TGTGCCAGCAGCCCCCCGCTGGGGCTAGCGGGTACCTACGAGCAGTACTTC.

The J gene is TRBJ2-1, the V gene TRBV7-6; a weak D match, TRBD1 (6 bases). V was cut by 5 bases and J by 5 bases, with 10 bases left in between. The CDR3 is 13 amino acids. CDR1 and CDR2 (germline): SGHVS, FNYEAQ. The CDR3 sequence is CASSIGQNNEQFF. The CDR3 nucleotides read TGTGCCAGCAGCATTGGACAGAACAATGAGCAGTTCTTC.

The V and J genes are TRBV28 and TRBJ2-1; D perhaps matches TRBD2 (6 bases). The germline CDR1 and CDR2 sequences are MDHEN and SYDVKM. Between the trimmed V and J ends, which lost 5 bases and 8 bases, there was a span of 16 bases. The CDR3 runs 14 residues. The CDR3 loop reads CASSHTRTIDEQFF. Here the CDR3 DNA reads TGTGCCAGCAGTCACACCCGGACTATAGATGAGCAGTTCTTC.

The genes are TRBV6-5 and TRBJ2-7; the D is unclear. Germline V lookup: CDR1 MNHEY, CDR2 SVGAGI. Trimming removed 4 bases at V and 0 bases at J, with 13 bases between. CDR3 size: 15 residues. The CDR3 region is CASSFGRRSSYEQYF. DNA of the CDR3: TGTGCCAGCAGTTTTGGCAGGCGGAGCTCCTACGAGCAGTACTTC.